This TCR beta chain was identified in a study of T cell clonality in common variable immunodeficiency. Study-wide points: In common variable immunodeficiency, TCR beta chains reportedly carried fewer deletions and N-nucleotide insertions.

No CVID subject was ill or on immunomodulatory drugs when sampled. Heparinized whole blood, about 5 to 8.5 ml, came from each donor. A word on this clone: Its cognate antigen is unknown. Read data end 3 residues before the CDR3 end; the end is taken from the germline J gene.

This CDR3 is 16 amino acids long. Germline CDR1 is KGHSH and CDR2 is LQKENI. J gave up 4 bases and V 7 bases, and 12 bases lay outside the gene matches. Method: immunoSEQ multiplex PCR; TCRdb's copy keeps in-frame clones and lacks some. The sample is made up of 25,000 to 30,000 clones, none counted only once. Sequencing input: peripheral blood mononuclear cells. The sequence derives from a human donor with common variable immunodeficiency. The gene calls are TRBV18 and TRBJ1-3; 8 nucleotides align to TRBD1. Incomplete CDR3 DNA: TGTGCCAGCTGTGCGACAGGGGCCGCAGGAGGAAACACC. Translated, it gives CASCATGAAGGNT. The whole CDR3 reads CASCATGAAGGNTIYF.